The 11 T cell receptor beta chains below all came from one sample that was sequenced in a study of T-cell reconstitution after alpha-beta-depleted transplantation in children. Preparation of the TCRbeta library involved a method that used unique molecular identifiers. MiXCR, applied by TCRdb to the PCR reads, yields one record per CDR3 protein. Of hundreds of thousands of distinct CDR3 sequences in the sample, roughly a tenth were seen once. Sequencing used PBMCs, obtained before TCRalphabeta/CD19-depleted stem cell transplant. These receptors came from a child aged 2 to 10 with inherited bone marrow failure, due to receive a stem cell transplant.

This clonotype was picked up many times. The genes are TRBV6-1 and TRBJ1-3; a weak D match, TRBD1 (5 bases). V shed 7 bases and J shed 8 bases, with 18 bases lying between them. The length of the CDR3 is 14 residues. Germline values: CDR1 MNHNS, CDR2 SASEGT. CDR3 loop: CASTSGNPGDTIYF. The CDR3 bases are TGTGCCAGCACCTCCGGTAACCCGGGGGACACCATATATTTT.

On this clonotype itself: This clone may be a read error of a much larger clone one base away. This chain uses TRBV11-2 with TRBJ2-7, with TRBD1 identical over 9 bases. V shed 9 bases, J shed 5 bases, and the junction held 11 bases outside the gene matches. This CDR3 spans 14 amino acids. The germline V gene has CDR1 SGHAT and CDR2 FQNNGV. The CDR3: CARREPGTGNEQYF. Here the CDR3 DNA reads TGTGCCAGGAGGGAGCCCGGGACAGGGAACGAGCAGTACTTC.

This clonotype has a count of ten or more. This chain uses TRBV12-3 or TRBV12-4 with TRBJ2-7; possible D gene TRBD1, 6 bases. Trimming removed 6 bases at V and 0 bases at J, with 12 bases between. CDR3 length: 14 residues. CDR3 amino acids: CASRTQGISYEQYF. The CDR3, as DNA: TGTGCCAGCAGGACACAGGGTATCTCCTACGAGCAGTACTTC.

This clonotype has ten or more counts. V usage is TRBV18 and J usage is TRBJ2-1; 10 bases line up with TRBD1. The CDR3 runs to 15 residues. The V gene's germline CDR1 is KGHSH and CDR2 LQKENI. V lost 1 base to trimming and J lost 7 bases; unmatched junction nucleotides: 4. In nucleotides, the CDR3 is TGTGCCAGCTCACCACAGGACAGGGGGTATAATGAGCAGTTCTTC. Its translation: CASSPQDRGYNEQFF.

This clonotype has at least ten counts. The chain has TRBV12-3 or TRBV12-4 and TRBJ2-4; D remains unclear. V gave up 1 base and J gave up 0 bases, with 10 bases separating them. The CDR3 loop spans 16 amino acids. CDR3 loop: CASSLGRALAKNIQYF. CDR3 bases: TGTGCCAGCAGTTTAGGAAGGGCCCTAGCCAAAAACATTCAGTACTTC.

The CDR3 region has the DNA TGCAGTGCTAGAGGTTTGCGGGAGGGCCTAGGCTCCTACGAGCAGTACTTC. Encoded protein: CSARGLREGLGSYEQYF. This chain links TRBV20-1 with TRBJ2-7; 9 bases are a match to TRBD2. The V gene's germline CDR1 is DFQATT and CDR2 SNEGSKA (reference sequence). Unmatched junction bases numbered 10, after V lost 1 base and J lost 0 bases. The CDR3 covers 17 residues.

This clonotype has a count of ten or more. The chain uses TRBV30 and TRBJ2-1, with 7 bases that match TRBD2. This CDR3 is built from 15 residues. The V and J ends lost 2 bases and 0 bases, in that order; junction bases with no gene match: 4. Per germline, CDR1 GTSNPN and CDR2 SVGIG (reference sequence). CDR3 protein: CAWSKRDRSYNEQFF. DNA of the CDR3: TGTGCCTGGAGTAAGCGGGACCGCTCCTACAATGAGCAGTTCTTC. The full variable domain, in which reference TRBV30 and TRBJ2-1 provide the parts outside the CDR3, is SQTIHQWPATLVQPVGSPLSLECTVEGTSNPNLYWYRQAAGRGLQLLFYSVGIGQISSEVPQNLSASRPQDRQFILSSKKLLLSDSGFYLCAWSKRDRSYNEQFFGPGTRLTVL.

This clonotype was counted many times. CDR3: CASSQVIIGPGANVLTF. DNA of the CDR3: TGCGCCAGCAGCCAAGTTATAATTGGCCCTGGGGCCAACGTCCTGACTTTC. This rearrangement joins TRBV4-3 to TRBJ2-6; D call uncertain. Germline V gives CDR1 LGHNA, CDR2 YSLEER. The CDR3 has 17 residues. Trimming stripped 1 base from V and 2 bases from J, with 12 bases between.

This clonotype was detected ten times or more. The V and J genes are TRBV20-1 and TRBJ2-7, with 10 bases fitting TRBD2. The CDR3 sequence is 13 residues long. Germline-derived CDR1 and CDR2 are DFQATT and SNEGSKA (reference sequence). The V and J ends lost 6 bases and 7 bases, in that order; junction bases with no gene match: 9. DNA of the CDR3: TGCAGTGCGAGCTGGCTAGCGGGAGTTGAGCAGTACTTC. It yields the protein CSASWLAGVEQYF.

This clonotype was counted at least ten times. The chain employs TRBV27 and TRBJ1-1; D uncertain. Trimming took 3 bases from V and 11 from J, leaving 10 bases between them. CDR1 MNHEY and CDR2 SMNVEV come from the germline V gene (reference sequence). This CDR3 has 11 amino acids. CDR3 bases: TGTGCCAGCAGTTTTTTAGGCTACGCTTTCTTT. Translation: CASSFLGYAFF.

The V and J genes are TRBV6-1 and TRBJ2-5; D is possibly TRBD1 (6 bases). Trimming shortened V by 6 bases and J by 0 bases, and 20 bases separated the two germline ends. This CDR3 has 17 residues. Germline V gene data show CDR1 as MNHNS and CDR2 as SASEGT. The CDR3 protein is CASSRHLGTPYQETQYF. The CDR3 region has the DNA TGTGCCAGCAGCCGACACTTGGGGACACCGTACCAAGAGACCCAGTACTTC.